This TCR beta chain was sequenced in a study of blood T cells in healthy people across ages. The CDR3 length is 16 residues. Germline CDR1 DFQATT, CDR2 SNEGSKA (reference sequence). Next came a second PCR, run for 7 to 11 cycles, which used a sample-barcoded 5' primer along with a J-beta primer mix. Samples each returned at least 2.5 million CDR3-containing paired-end reads. MiXCR, run by TCRdb on the 5' RACE reads, gives a single entry per CDR3 protein. The table shows hundreds of thousands of distinct CDR3 sequences, with roughly three fifths occurring only once. With regard to this clonotype: The junction shows a germline mismatch at one end, possibly a read error.

The specimen was blood. The rearrangement uses TRBV20-1 and TRBJ2-1, with 9 bases identical to TRBD2. The origin of this receptor is a man aged 35 to 55 in good health. DNA for the CDR3: TGCAGTGCTAGAGATGGTAGGAGCGGGGGGCACAATAAGCAGTTCTTC. Its translation: CSARDGRSGGHNKQFF.